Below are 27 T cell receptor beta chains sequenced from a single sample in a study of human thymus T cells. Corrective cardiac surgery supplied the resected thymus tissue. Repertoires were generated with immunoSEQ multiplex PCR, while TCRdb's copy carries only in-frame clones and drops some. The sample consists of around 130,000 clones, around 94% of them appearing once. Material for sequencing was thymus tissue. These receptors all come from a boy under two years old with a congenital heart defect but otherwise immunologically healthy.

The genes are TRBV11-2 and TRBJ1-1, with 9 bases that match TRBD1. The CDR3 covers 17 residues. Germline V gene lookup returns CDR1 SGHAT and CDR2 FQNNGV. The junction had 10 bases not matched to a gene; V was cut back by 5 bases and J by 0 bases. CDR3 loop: CASSLGQGREMNTEAFF. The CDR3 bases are TGTGCCAGCAGCCTAGGACAGGGGAGAGAAATGAACACTGAAGCTTTCTTT.

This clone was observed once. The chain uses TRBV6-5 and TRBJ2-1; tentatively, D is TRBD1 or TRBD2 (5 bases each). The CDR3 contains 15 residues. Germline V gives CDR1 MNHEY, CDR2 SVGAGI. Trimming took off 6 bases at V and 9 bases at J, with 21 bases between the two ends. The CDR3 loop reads CASSDELRGLGEQFF. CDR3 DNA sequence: TGTGCCAGCAGCGACGAGCTCCGGGGCCTCGGTGAGCAGTTCTTC.

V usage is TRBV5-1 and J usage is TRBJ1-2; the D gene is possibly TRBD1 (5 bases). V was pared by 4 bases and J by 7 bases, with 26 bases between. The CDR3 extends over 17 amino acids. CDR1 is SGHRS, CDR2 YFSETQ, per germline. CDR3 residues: CASSTWTGRVSSFGYTF. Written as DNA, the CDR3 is TGCGCCAGCAGCACGTGGACGGGCAGGGTGAGCTCCTTTGGCTACACCTTC.

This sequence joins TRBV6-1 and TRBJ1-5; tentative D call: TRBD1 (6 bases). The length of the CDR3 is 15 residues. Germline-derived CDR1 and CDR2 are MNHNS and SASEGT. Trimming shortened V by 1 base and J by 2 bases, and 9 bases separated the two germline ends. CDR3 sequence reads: CASSEGGGCNQPQHF. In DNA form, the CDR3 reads TGTGCCAGCAGTGAAGGAGGGGGGTGCAATCAGCCCCAGCATTTT.

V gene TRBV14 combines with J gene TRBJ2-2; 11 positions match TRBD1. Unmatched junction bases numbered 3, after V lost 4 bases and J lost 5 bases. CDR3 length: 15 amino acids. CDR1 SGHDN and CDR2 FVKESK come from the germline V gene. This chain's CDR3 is CASSPGQGATGELFF. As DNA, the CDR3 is TGTGCCAGCAGCCCCGGACAGGGGGCTACCGGGGAGCTGTTTTTT.

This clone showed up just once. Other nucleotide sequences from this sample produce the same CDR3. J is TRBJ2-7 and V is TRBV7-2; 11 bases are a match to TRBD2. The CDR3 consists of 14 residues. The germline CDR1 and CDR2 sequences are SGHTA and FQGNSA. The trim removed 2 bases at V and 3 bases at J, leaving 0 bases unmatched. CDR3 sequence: CASSLLAGGYEQYF. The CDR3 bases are TGTGCCAGCAGCTTACTAGCGGGGGGCTACGAGCAGTACTTC.

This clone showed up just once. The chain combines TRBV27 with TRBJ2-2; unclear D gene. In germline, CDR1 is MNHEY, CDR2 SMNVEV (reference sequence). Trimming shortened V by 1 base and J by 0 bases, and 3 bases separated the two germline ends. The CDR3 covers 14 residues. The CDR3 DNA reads TGTGCCAGCAGTTTATATCCGAACACCGGGGAGCTGTTTTTT. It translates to CASSLYPNTGELFF.

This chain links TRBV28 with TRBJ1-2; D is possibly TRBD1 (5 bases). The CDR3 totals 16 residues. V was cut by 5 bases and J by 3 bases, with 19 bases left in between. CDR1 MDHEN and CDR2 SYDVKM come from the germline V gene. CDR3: CASSHTGTPRDYGYTF. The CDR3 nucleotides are TGTGCCAGCAGTCACACCGGGACCCCGAGGGACTATGGCTACACCTTC.

The CDR3 sequence: CASSDGLAGIPDVQETPYF. CDR3 in DNA: TGTGCCAGCAGCGACGGACTAGCGGGGATACCAGATGTCCAAGAGACCCCCTACTTC. V usage is TRBV7-9 and J usage is TRBJ2-5, with 12 bases identical to TRBD2. J was trimmed by 14 bases and V by 5 bases; bases with no gene match: 27. The CDR3 loop spans 19 amino acids. Per germline, CDR1 SEHNR and CDR2 FQNEAQ (reference sequence).

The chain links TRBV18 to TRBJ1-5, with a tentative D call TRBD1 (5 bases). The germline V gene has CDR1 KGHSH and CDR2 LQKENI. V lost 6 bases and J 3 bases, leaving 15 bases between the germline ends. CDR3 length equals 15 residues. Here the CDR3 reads CASSRERDPNQPQHF. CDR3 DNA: TGTGCCAGCTCCCGCGAACGGGACCCCAATCAGCCCCAGCATTTT.

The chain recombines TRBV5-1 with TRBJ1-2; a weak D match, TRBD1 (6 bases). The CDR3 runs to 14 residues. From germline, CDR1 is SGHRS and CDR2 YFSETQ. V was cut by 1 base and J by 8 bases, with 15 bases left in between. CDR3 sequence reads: CASSLRDKAMGYTF. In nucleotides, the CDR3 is TGCGCCAGCAGCTTGAGGGACAAGGCGATGGGCTACACCTTC.

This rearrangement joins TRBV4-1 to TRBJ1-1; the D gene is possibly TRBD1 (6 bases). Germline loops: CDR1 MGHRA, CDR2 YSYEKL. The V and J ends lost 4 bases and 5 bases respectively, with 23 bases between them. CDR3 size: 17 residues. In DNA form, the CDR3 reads TGCGCCAGCAGCCCTCGGACAGCACCTGGGGGGGGGACTGAAGCTTTCTTT. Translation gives CASSPRTAPGGGTEAFF.

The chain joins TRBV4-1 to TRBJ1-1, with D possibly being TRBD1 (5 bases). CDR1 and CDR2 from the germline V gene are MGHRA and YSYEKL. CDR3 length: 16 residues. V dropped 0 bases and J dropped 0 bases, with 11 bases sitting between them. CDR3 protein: CASSQDRGGVNTEAFF. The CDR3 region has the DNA TGCGCCAGCAGCCAAGATCGGGGGGGAGTGAACACTGAAGCTTTCTTT.

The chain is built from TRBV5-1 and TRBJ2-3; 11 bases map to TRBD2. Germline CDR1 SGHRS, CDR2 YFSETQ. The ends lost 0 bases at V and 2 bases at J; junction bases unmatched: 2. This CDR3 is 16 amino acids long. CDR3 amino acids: CASSLVAGGITDTQYF. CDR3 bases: TGCGCCAGCAGCTTGGTAGCGGGGGGGATCACAGATACGCAGTATTTT.

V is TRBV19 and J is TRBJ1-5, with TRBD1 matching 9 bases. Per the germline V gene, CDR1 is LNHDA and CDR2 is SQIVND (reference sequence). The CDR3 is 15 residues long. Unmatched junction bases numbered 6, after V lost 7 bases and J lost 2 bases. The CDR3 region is CASKQTGGGNQPQHF. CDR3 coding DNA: TGTGCCAGTAAACAAACAGGGGGCGGCAATCAGCCCCAGCATTTT.

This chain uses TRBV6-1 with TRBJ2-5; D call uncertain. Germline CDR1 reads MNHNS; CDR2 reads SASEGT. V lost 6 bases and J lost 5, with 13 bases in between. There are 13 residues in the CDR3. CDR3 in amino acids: CASRLGLGETQYF. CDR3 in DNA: TGTGCCAGCAGATTAGGGCTGGGGGAGACCCAGTACTTC.

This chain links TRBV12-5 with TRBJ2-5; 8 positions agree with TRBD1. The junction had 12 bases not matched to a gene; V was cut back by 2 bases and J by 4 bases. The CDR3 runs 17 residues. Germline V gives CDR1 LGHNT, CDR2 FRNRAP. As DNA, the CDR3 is TGTGCTAGTGGTTTGCGGGCTGACAGGGGAGGAGGAGAGACCCAGTACTTC. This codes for CASGLRADRGGGETQYF.

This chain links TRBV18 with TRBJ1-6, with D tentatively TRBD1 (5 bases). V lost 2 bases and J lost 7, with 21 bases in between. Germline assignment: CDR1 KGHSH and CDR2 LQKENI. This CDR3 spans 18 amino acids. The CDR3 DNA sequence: TGTGCCAGCTCACCAATAAATAACAGGAAAGCCGAGAATTCACCCCTCCACTTT. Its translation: CASSPINNRKAENSPLHF.

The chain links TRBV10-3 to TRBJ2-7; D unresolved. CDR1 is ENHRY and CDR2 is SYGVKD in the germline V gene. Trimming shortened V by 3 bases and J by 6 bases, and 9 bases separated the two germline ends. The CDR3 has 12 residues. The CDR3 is CAISEGVVEQYF. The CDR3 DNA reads TGTGCCATCAGTGAAGGAGTCGTCGAGCAGTACTTC.

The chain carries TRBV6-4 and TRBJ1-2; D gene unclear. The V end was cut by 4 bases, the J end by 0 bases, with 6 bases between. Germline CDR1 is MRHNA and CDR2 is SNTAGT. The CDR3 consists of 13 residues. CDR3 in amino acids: CASSVEANYGYTF. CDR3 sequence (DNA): TGTGCCAGCAGTGTTGAGGCTAACTATGGCTACACCTTC.

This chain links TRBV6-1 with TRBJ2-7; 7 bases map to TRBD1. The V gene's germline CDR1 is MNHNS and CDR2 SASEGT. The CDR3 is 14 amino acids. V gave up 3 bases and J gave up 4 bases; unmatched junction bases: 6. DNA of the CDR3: TGTGCCAGCAGTGATTCGACAGGGATTTACGAGCAGTACTTC. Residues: CASSDSTGIYEQYF.

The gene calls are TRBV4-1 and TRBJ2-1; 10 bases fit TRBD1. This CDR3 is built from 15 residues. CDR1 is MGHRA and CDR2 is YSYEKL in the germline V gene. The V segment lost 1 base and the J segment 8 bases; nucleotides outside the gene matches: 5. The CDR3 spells CASSQVRDRGDEQFF. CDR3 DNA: TGCGCCAGCAGCCAAGTGAGGGACAGGGGAGATGAGCAGTTCTTC.

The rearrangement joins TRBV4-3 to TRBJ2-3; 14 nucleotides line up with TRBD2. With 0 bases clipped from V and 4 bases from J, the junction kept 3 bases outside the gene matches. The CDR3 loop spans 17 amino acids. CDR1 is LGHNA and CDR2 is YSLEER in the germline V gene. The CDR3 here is CASSQEGLAGDSDTQYF. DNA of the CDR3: TGCGCCAGCAGCCAAGAGGGACTAGCGGGGGATTCAGATACGCAGTATTTT.

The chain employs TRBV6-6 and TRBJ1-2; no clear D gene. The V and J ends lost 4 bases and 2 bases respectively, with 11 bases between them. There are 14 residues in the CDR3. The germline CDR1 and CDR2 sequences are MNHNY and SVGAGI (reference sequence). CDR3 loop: CASSCVGGNYGYTF. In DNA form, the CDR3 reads TGTGCCAGCAGTTGCGTGGGAGGAAACTATGGCTACACCTTC.

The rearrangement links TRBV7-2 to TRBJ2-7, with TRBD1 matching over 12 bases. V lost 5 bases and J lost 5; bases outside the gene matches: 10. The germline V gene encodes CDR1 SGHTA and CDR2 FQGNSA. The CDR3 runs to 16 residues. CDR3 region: CASSLEPGQGAHEQYF. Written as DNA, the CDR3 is TGTGCCAGCAGCCTAGAGCCGGGACAGGGGGCCCACGAGCAGTACTTC. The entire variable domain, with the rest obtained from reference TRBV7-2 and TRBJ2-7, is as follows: GAGVSQSPSNKVTEKGKDVELRCDPISGHTALYWYRQSLGQGLEFLIYFQGNSAPDKSGLPSDRFSAERTGGSVSTLTIQRTQQEDSAVYLCASSLEPGQGAHEQYFGPGTRLTVT.

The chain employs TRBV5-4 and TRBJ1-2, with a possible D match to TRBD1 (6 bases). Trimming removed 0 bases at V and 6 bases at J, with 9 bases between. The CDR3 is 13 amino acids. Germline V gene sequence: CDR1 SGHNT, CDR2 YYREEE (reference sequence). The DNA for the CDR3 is TGTGCCAGCAGCTTGGACAGGGTGAATGGCTACACCTTC. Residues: CASSLDRVNGYTF. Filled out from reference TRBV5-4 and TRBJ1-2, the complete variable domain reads ETGVTQSPTHLIKTRGQQVTLRCSSQSGHNTVSWYQQALGQGPQFIFQYYREEENGRGNFPPRFSGLQFPNYSSELNVNALELDDSALYLCASSLDRVNGYTFGSGTRLTVV.

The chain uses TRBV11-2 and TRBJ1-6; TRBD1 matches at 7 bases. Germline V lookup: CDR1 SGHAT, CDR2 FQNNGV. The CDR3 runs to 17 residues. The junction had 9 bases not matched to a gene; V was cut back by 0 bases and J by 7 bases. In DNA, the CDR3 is TGTGCCAGCAGCTTAGAAAGGGACAGTGTGCACAATTCACCCCTCCACTTT. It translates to CASSLERDSVHNSPLHF.